The clone carrying this T cell receptor beta chain appeared many times. Its antigen is not known. These data belong to a study of neurological immune-mediated disorders. Points from the study as a whole: Phylogenetic analysis grouped 18 of 34 multiple sclerosis patients' repertoires together, suggesting a possible repertoire signature. The most TCR clonal expansion was seen in HTLV-1-associated myelopathy, and the least was seen in multiple sclerosis, which fell below healthy controls.

MiXCR was run by TCRdb on the 5' RACE reads, yielding one entry per CDR3 protein. This table holds some 86,000 distinct CDR3 sequences, 2.6% found once. Germline assignment: CDR1 SQVTM and CDR2 ANQGSEA. The CDR3 length is 15 residues. With V trimmed by 4 bases and J by 3 bases, 9 bases remained unmatched. The unsorted libraries were produced from 2 million PBMCs held at -80 C. Sequencing was carried out using PBMCs. V and J are TRBV29-1 and TRBJ2-7; 10 bases map to TRBD2. The receptor's source is a woman younger than 45 with multiple sclerosis. This CDR3 reads CSVVIHSGRIYEQYF. Written as DNA, the CDR3 is TGCAGCGTTGTAATCCATAGCGGGAGGATCTACGAGCAGTACTTC.